A single T cell receptor (beta chain) is shown here with its context. These data belong to a study of blood T cell repertoires in COVID-19. At the level of the study: Samples of COVID-19 (acute and convalescent) were obtained from the United States, Italy and Spain. PBMCs, B-cell-depleted T cells, or T cells were the source of the cDNA or gDNA that made up the material.

Original processing methods: Reference gene primer amplification gave estimated nucleated cell counts. TCRdb's copy holds only in-frame clones and misses some; the assay was immunoSEQ multiplex PCR. Clonal size and the V and J genes are those of that table, whereas D and trimming came from the DNA. The sample lists approximately 390,000 clones, over 75% occurring once. Seattle's cohort entered during active infection and was followed longitudinally. The germline gives CDR1 MGHRA, CDR2 YSYEKL. With 0 bases clipped from V and 4 bases from J, the junction kept 10 bases outside the gene matches. The CDR3 runs to 17 residues.

The chain carries TRBV4-1 and TRBJ2-3; TRBD2 agrees at 7 bases. This TCR was sampled from a woman in her sixties with COVID-19, enrolled during active disease. Sequenced sample: peripheral blood. The CDR3 spells CASSQEASAGIADTQYF. DNA for the CDR3: TGCGCCAGCAGCCAAGAGGCCTCAGCGGGGATCGCAGATACGCAGTATTTT.